This TCR beta chain emerged from a study of beta chain features in type 1 diabetes. Study findings and constraints: With patients and controls alike, PCR might favor shorter templates to an equal degree.

The isolated RNA, all of it, was reverse transcribed, so expressed TCRB transcripts were what got sequenced. Here immunoSEQ multiplex PCR was the method, and the copy in TCRdb shows in-frame clones only, minus some. The table lists about 260,000 clones, 55% to 70% of them singletons. Trimming shortened V by 0 bases and J by 0 bases, and 16 bases separated the two germline ends. Germline loops: CDR1 SGHAT, CDR2 FQNNGV. The CDR3 totals 18 residues. About this clone itself: Antigen unknown.

The TCR sequence derives from a man younger than 40 in good health. Sequenced input: naive CD4+ T cells from blood. V gene TRBV11-2 combines with J gene TRBJ2-3, with D perhaps assigned TRBD1 or TRBD2 (6 bases each). The CDR3 loop reads CASSLDQGGLKSTDTQYF. DNA of the CDR3: TGTGCCAGCAGCTTAGATCAAGGGGGACTCAAGAGCACAGATACGCAGTATTTT.